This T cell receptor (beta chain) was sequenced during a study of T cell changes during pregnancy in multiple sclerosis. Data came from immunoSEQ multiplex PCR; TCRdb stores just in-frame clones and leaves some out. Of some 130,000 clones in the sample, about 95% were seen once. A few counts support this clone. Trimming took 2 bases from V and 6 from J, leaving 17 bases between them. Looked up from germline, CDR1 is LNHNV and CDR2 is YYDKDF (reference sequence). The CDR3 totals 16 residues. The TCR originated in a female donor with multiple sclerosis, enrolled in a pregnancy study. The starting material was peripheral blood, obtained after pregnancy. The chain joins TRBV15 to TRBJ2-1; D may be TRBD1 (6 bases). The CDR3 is CATSRTGTRLGNEQFF. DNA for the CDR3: TGTGCCACCAGCAGAACCGGGACACGCCTGGGCAATGAGCAGTTCTTC. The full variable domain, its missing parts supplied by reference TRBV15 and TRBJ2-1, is DAMVIQNPRYQVTQFGKPVTLSCSQTLNHNVMYWYQQKSSQAPKLLFHYYDKDFNNEADTPDNFQSRRPNTSFCFLDIRSPGLGDTAMYLCATSRTGTRLGNEQFFGPGTRLTVL.